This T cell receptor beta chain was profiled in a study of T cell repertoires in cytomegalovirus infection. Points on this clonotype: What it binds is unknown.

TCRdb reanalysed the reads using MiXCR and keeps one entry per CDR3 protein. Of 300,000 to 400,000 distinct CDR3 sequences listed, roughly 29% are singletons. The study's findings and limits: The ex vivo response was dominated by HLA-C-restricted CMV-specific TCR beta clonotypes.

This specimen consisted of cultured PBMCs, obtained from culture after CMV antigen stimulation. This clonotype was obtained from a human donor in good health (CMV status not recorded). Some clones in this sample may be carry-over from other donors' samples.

In DNA form, the CDR3 reads TGTGCCAGCAGCTCGTTACCGTCCTACGAGCAGTACTTC. Translated, it gives CASSSLPSYEQYF. The chain links TRBV7-2 to TRBJ2-7, with D hard to call. The CDR3 is 13 residues long. Germline CDR1 reads SGHTA; CDR2 reads FQGNSA. Trimming removed 4 bases at V and 1 base at J, with 8 bases between.